A selection of T cell receptor beta chains follows, all from one sample in a study of blood T cell repertoires in COVID-19. Profiling relied on immunoSEQ multiplex PCR, and the TCRdb table lists in-frame clones only, not all of them. The sample consists of tens of thousands of clones, around nine tenths of them appearing once. Sequences were obtained from peripheral blood. The receptors originated from a woman aged 60-70 years with COVID-19, enrolled during active disease. The CDR3 runs from the conserved cysteine through the conserved F or W. The D gene is left open where the match is weak. Some rows mark clone size as missing; the rest say once, few, many or name a class of expanded clone.

D: NA
size: NA
J: TRBJ2-2
V: TRBV5-6
DNA: TGTGCCAGCAGCTTGCCCGGACAGACCGGGGAGCTGTTTTTT
CDR3: CASSLPGQTGELFF

D: NA
size: once
J: TRBJ1-3
V: TRBV6-2/TRBV6-3
DNA: TGTGCCAGCACCCCGCGCGGACAGCGGACCCTAAGCTCTGGAAACACCATATATTTT
CDR3: CASTPRGQRTLSSGNTIYF

D: TRBD1
size: NA
J: TRBJ2-7
V: TRBV11-2
DNA: TGTGCCAGCAGCCTCGAGGGACAGTATACCTACGAGCAGTACTTC
CDR3: CASSLEGQYTYEQYF

D: NA
size: NA
J: TRBJ1-5
V: TRBV9
DNA: TGTGCCAGCAGCGTAGGGGTGACCGGGGGCAATCAGCCCCAGCATTTT
CDR3: CASSVGVTGGNQPQHF

D: NA
size: NA
J: TRBJ2-7
V: TRBV7-7
DNA: TGTGCTAGCAGCTTAGCCAGAAATGGCGAGCAGTACTTC
CDR3: CASSLARNGEQYF

D: NA
size: NA
J: TRBJ1-1
V: TRBV30
DNA: TGTGCCTGGGGGGTACCCTTCGAGAATGGAGCTTTCTTT
CDR3: CAWGVPFENGAFF

D: TRBD1
size: NA
J: TRBJ1-5
V: TRBV5-5
DNA: TGTGCCAGCAGCCCAACCGGGACAGGATATCAGCCCCAGCATTTT
CDR3: CASSPTGTGYQPQHF

D: NA
size: NA
J: TRBJ2-3
V: TRBV7-9
DNA: TGTGCCAGCAGCGATACCCAGGGGGGACCTAGCACAGATACGCAGTATTTT
CDR3: CASSDTQGGPSTDTQYF

D: TRBD1
size: NA
J: TRBJ1-2
V: TRBV28
DNA: TGTGCCAGCAGTTGGGGACAGGGTGTGGCCTTC
CDR3: CASSWGQGVAF

D: TRBD1
size: NA
J: TRBJ1-2
V: TRBV5-6
DNA: TGTGCCAGCAGCTCTGGACAGGGGGATGGCTACACCTTC
CDR3: CASSSGQGDGYTF

D: NA
size: NA
J: TRBJ2-5
V: TRBV7-6
DNA: TGTGCCAGCAGCCATCGAGAAGAGACCCAGTACTTC
CDR3: CASSHREETQYF

D: NA
size: few
J: TRBJ1-3
V: TRBV7-9
DNA: TGTGCCAGCAGGCGGGACTCTGGAAACACCATATATTTT
CDR3: CASRRDSGNTIYF

D: TRBD2
size: NA
J: TRBJ2-1
V: TRBV5-1
DNA: TGCGCCAGCAGCTTGGGCGGTGGTAGCGGGAGGTCCTACAATGAGCAGTTCTTC
CDR3: CASSLGGGSGRSYNEQFF

D: NA
size: NA
J: TRBJ2-7
V: TRBV14
DNA: TGTGCCAGCAGCCCCGGTCCCGGACTGGGATCCTACGAGCAGTACTTC
CDR3: CASSPGPGLGSYEQYF

D: NA
size: NA
J: TRBJ2-7
V: TRBV11-2
DNA: TGTGCCAGCAGCCACTACAGGGTTTCATCCTACGAGCAGTACTTC
CDR3: CASSHYRVSSYEQYF

D: TRBD2
size: NA
J: TRBJ2-5
V: TRBV19
DNA: TGTGCCACCGCTAGCGGGAGTTGGGAGACCCAGTACTTC
CDR3: CATASGSWETQYF

D: NA
size: NA
J: TRBJ1-2
V: TRBV30
DNA: TGTGCCTGGAGCCATGGGAGGGAGCGTGGCTACACCTTC
CDR3: CAWSHGRERGYTF

D: NA
size: NA
J: TRBJ1-5
V: TRBV19
DNA: TGTGCCAGTAGAGGGTCGACCTTGAGGGTGGAAAATCAGCCCCAGCATTTT
CDR3: CASRGSTLRVENQPQHF

D: TRBD2
size: NA
J: TRBJ2-3
V: TRBV29-1
DNA: TGCAGCGCACCGACTAGCGGGAGTCGGGATACGCAGTATTTT
CDR3: CSAPTSGSRDTQYF

D: TRBD1
size: few
J: TRBJ1-2
V: TRBV19
DNA: TGTGCCAGTACCGCAGGGGGCGCTGGCTACACCTTC
CDR3: CASTAGGAGYTF

D: TRBD2
size: NA
J: TRBJ2-1
V: TRBV10-3
DNA: TGTGCCATCGCTAGCGGGACCGGTAATGAGCAGTTCTTC
CDR3: CAIASGTGNEQFF

D: NA
size: NA
J: TRBJ1-1
V: TRBV6-5
DNA: TGTGCCAGTCGTAGGGGGACCGGGAACACTGAAGCTTTCTTT
CDR3: CASRRGTGNTEAFF

D: NA
size: NA
J: TRBJ1-2
V: TRBV4-2
DNA: TGTGCCAGCAGCCGCCGGGGTCAGGGGCGCGTCTATGGCTACACCTTC
CDR3: CASSRRGQGRVYGYTF

D: NA
size: once
J: TRBJ2-1
V: TRBV11-3
DNA: TGTGCCAGCAGTTCTAACAGCAATGAGCAGTTCTTC
CDR3: CASSSNSNEQFF

D: NA
size: once
J: TRBJ2-3
V: TRBV27
DNA: TGTGCCAGCAGTTCAACGGCGGACACAGATACGCAGTATTTT
CDR3: CASSSTADTDTQYF

D: TRBD1
size: NA
J: TRBJ1-5
V: TRBV27
DNA: TGTGCCAGCAGTCCCCGACAGGGGTACCATCCCCAGCATTTT
CDR3: CASSPRQGYHPQHF

D: TRBD2
size: few
J: TRBJ2-7
V: TRBV4-1
DNA: TGCGCCAGCAGCCTCCGGGAGGGCCTCTACGAGCAGTACTTC
CDR3: CASSLREGLYEQYF

D: TRBD2
size: NA
J: TRBJ2-1
V: TRBV6-5
DNA: TGTGCCAGCAGTTACTCTCTAGCGGGGGTAAACAATGAGCAGTTCTTC
CDR3: CASSYSLAGVNNEQFF

D: TRBD2
size: NA
J: TRBJ2-1
V: TRBV28
DNA: TGTGCCAGCAGTCCCCAAAGGATGGACCGGACTAGCGGGAGTGGAAATGAGCAGTTCTTC
CDR3: CASSPQRMDRTSGSGNEQFF

D: NA
size: once
J: TRBJ1-5
V: TRBV7-9
DNA: TGTGCCGATTGTCGGGCGGGTAGCAATCAGCCCCAGCATTTT
CDR3: CADCRAGSNQPQHF